The next 11 T cell receptor beta chains were all read from a single sample in a study of regulatory T cells in long-lasting Graves disease. Time point specified: newly diagnosed GD, antithyroid drugs for less than 3 months. From RNA extracted from PBMCs, the TCR library was made. Researchers made TCR beta libraries by using iRepertoire HTBI primers and running Arm-PCR on CDR3 regions. A single record per CDR3 protein comes from TCRdb applying MiXCR to the multiplex PCR reads. The table has a few hundred thousand distinct CDR3 sequences, 10% to 15% seen once; the top ten hold about 19%. The same sample was also studied in work on T cells in Graves' hyperthyroidism and ophthalmopathy.

The sequences come from peripheral blood mononuclear cells (PBMCs), collected at new diagnosis, from a patient treated with antithyroid drugs. Source of these receptors: a woman between 18 and 29 years old with Graves disease.

As concerns this clonotype: This may stem from a read error, because a much larger clone lies one nucleotide away. The CDR3 nucleotides read TGTGCCACCAGTGATTTGTCCGGGGCCCCCTACAATGAGCAGTACTTC. This gives the protein CATSDLSGAPYNEQYF. The rearrangement joins TRBV24-1 to TRBJ2-7, with D perhaps being TRBD1 or TRBD2 (5 bases each). Germline V lookup: CDR1 KGHDR, CDR2 SFDVKD. CDR3 size: 16 residues. V shed 0 bases and J shed 7 bases, with 18 bases lying between them.

This clonotype has only a few counts. The V call is TRBV20-1, the J call TRBJ1-1; tentative D call: TRBD1 (6 bases). The CDR3 is 14 amino acids. V lost 6 bases and J 0 bases, leaving 14 bases between the germline ends. CDR1 and CDR2 from the germline V gene are DFQATT and SNEGSKA (reference sequence). CDR3 in DNA: TGCAGTGCAATGACAGGCTCCATGAACACTGAAGCTTTCTTT. Amino acids: CSAMTGSMNTEAFF.

This clonotype was seen repeatedly, ten times or more. The rearrangement uses TRBV2 and TRBJ1-6; the match to TRBD1 covers 7 bases. Trimming cost V 6 bases and J 7 bases; bases outside gene matches: 15. CDR1 and CDR2 (germline): SNHLY, FYNNEI. The CDR3 has 17 amino acids. Here the CDR3 DNA reads TGTGCCAGCAGCACCAGGGGGAGTCTTAAAGTGAATTCACCCCTCCACTTT. Protein sequence: CASSTRGSLKVNSPLHF.

This clonotype showed up many times. The J gene is TRBJ1-2, the V gene TRBV28; no reliable D call. The CDR3 has 11 residues. The ends were cut back, 7 bases at V and 5 bases at J, with 8 bases in the middle. Germline V CDR1 and CDR2: MDHEN, SYDVKM. This CDR3 is CASTPGYGYTF. CDR3 nucleotides: TGTGCCAGCACCCCGGGATATGGCTACACCTTC.

This clonotype was found many times. Germline is not matched at one junction end, which may reflect a read error. The rearrangement joins TRBV7-9 to TRBJ2-2; 11 nucleotides match TRBD2. Germline CDR1 is SEHNR and CDR2 is FQNEAQ (reference sequence). The CDR3 length is 16 residues. The CDR3 DNA sequence: TGTGCCAGCAGCCTAGCGGGAGGCTATTTCACCGGGGAGCTGTTTTTT. This translates into CASSLAGGYFTGELFF.

A note on this clonotype: This may be a read error, as it is one base from a much larger clone. Here the CDR3 DNA reads TGCAGTGCCCTACACGGATCTAACAATCAGCCCCAGCATTTT. This codes for CSALHGSNNQPQHF. The J gene is TRBJ1-5, the V gene TRBV20-1; no reliable D call. Germline CDR1 reads DFQATT; CDR2 reads SNEGSKA (reference sequence). V was trimmed by 6 bases and J by 3 bases, leaving 15 bases between them. CDR3 size: 14 residues.

This clonotype occurred many times. The gene calls are TRBV10-2 and TRBJ2-3; 8 nucleotides align to TRBD2. CDR1 and CDR2 from the germline V gene are WSHSY and SAAADI. V gave up 3 bases and J gave up 6 bases; unmatched junction bases: 8. The CDR3 runs 15 residues. The CDR3 bases are TGCGCCAGCAGTGAATTCGGACTAGCAACTGATACGCAGTATTTT. Encoded protein: CASSEFGLATDTQYF.

This clonotype was seen just once. This may come from a read error, since a much larger clone is one base off. J is TRBJ2-5 and V is TRBV6-1; D is undetermined. CDR3 length equals 20 residues. The V end lost 5 bases, the J end lost 5 bases, and 33 bases lay between the germline ends. Germline V gene data show CDR1 as MNHNS and CDR2 as SASEGT. The CDR3 DNA is TGTGCCAGCAGTCAACTGGATGATCCTACACCATTGGTAAACCGGGAGACCCAGTACTTC. Translated: CASSQLDDPTPLVNRETQYF.

This clonotype was detected a few times. The J gene is TRBJ2-7, the V gene TRBV10-3; D is ambiguous. Germline V gene sequence: CDR1 ENHRY, CDR2 SYGVKD. CDR3 length equals 12 residues. The germline V and J ends were trimmed by 9 bases and 3 bases, with 12 bases remaining between them. CDR3 loop: CAIGPARYEQYF. The CDR3 nucleotides are TGTGCCATTGGACCCGCCCGCTACGAGCAGTACTTC.

A note on this clonotype: Being one base from a much bigger clone, this may be a read error. This chain joins TRBV3-1 and TRBJ2-5; D may be TRBD1 or TRBD2 (5 bases each). The CDR3 has 12 residues. Per the germline V gene, CDR1 is LGHDT and CDR2 is YNNKEL (reference sequence). The CDR3 here is CASSQVGETQCF. Here the CDR3 DNA reads TGTGCCAGCAGCCAAGTGGGGGAGACCCAGTGCTTC.

The table lists this clonotype with many counts. V is TRBV6-2 or TRBV6-3 and J is TRBJ2-3; D is perhaps TRBD1 or TRBD2 (6 bases each). CDR1 is MNHEY and CDR2 is SVGEGT in the germline V gene. This CDR3 region has 13 residues. V was trimmed by 6 bases and J by 8 bases, leaving 15 bases between them. The CDR3 protein is CASSPVEGGTQYF. CDR3 DNA sequence: TGTGCCAGCAGCCCAGTGGAGGGGGGTACGCAGTATTTT.